The clone carrying this T cell receptor (beta chain) has at least ten counts. Germline V gives CDR1 SGHTS, CDR2 YDEGEE. This CDR3 contains 17 residues. V was trimmed by 5 bases and J by 0 bases, leaving 18 bases between them. The data originate from a study of early T cells in non-severe SARS-CoV-2 infection. About the study: Alpha and beta chains were unpaired, from unsorted whole-blood bulk RNA.

Molecules of cDNA were individually given unique molecular identifiers that were attached to them. TCRdb used MiXCR to reprocess the 5' RACE reads, holding one entry per CDR3 protein. This repertoire shows around 34,000 distinct CDR3 sequences, roughly 4.4% found once; its top ten account for roughly 17%. This clonotype originated in an adult who was a healthcare worker with PCR-confirmed SARS-CoV-2 infection or an uninfected control (not recorded which). Specimen: whole blood. The chain recombines TRBV5-8 with TRBJ1-3; weak D call: TRBD1 (6 bases). The CDR3 sequence: CASSSGQTFYSGNTIYF. DNA of the CDR3: TGTGCCAGCAGTTCCGGACAGACCTTTTACTCTGGAAACACCATATATTTT.